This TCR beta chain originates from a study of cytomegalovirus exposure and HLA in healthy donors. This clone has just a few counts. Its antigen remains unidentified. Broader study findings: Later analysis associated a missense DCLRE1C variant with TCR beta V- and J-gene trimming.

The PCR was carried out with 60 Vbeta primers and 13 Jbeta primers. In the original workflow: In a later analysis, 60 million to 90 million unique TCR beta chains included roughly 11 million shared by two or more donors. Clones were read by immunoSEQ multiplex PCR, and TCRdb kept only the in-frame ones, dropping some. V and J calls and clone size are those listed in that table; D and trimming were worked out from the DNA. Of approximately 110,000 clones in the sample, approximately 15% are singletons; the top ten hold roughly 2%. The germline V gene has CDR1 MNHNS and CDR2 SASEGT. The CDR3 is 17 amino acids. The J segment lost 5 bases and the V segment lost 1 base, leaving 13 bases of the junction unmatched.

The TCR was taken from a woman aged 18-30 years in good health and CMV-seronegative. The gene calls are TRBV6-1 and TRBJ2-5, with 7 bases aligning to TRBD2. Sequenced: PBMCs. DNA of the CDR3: TGTGCCAGCAGTGAAGGAAGGACTAGGGGTGGTTCGGAGACCCAGTACTTC. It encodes CASSEGRTRGGSETQYF.